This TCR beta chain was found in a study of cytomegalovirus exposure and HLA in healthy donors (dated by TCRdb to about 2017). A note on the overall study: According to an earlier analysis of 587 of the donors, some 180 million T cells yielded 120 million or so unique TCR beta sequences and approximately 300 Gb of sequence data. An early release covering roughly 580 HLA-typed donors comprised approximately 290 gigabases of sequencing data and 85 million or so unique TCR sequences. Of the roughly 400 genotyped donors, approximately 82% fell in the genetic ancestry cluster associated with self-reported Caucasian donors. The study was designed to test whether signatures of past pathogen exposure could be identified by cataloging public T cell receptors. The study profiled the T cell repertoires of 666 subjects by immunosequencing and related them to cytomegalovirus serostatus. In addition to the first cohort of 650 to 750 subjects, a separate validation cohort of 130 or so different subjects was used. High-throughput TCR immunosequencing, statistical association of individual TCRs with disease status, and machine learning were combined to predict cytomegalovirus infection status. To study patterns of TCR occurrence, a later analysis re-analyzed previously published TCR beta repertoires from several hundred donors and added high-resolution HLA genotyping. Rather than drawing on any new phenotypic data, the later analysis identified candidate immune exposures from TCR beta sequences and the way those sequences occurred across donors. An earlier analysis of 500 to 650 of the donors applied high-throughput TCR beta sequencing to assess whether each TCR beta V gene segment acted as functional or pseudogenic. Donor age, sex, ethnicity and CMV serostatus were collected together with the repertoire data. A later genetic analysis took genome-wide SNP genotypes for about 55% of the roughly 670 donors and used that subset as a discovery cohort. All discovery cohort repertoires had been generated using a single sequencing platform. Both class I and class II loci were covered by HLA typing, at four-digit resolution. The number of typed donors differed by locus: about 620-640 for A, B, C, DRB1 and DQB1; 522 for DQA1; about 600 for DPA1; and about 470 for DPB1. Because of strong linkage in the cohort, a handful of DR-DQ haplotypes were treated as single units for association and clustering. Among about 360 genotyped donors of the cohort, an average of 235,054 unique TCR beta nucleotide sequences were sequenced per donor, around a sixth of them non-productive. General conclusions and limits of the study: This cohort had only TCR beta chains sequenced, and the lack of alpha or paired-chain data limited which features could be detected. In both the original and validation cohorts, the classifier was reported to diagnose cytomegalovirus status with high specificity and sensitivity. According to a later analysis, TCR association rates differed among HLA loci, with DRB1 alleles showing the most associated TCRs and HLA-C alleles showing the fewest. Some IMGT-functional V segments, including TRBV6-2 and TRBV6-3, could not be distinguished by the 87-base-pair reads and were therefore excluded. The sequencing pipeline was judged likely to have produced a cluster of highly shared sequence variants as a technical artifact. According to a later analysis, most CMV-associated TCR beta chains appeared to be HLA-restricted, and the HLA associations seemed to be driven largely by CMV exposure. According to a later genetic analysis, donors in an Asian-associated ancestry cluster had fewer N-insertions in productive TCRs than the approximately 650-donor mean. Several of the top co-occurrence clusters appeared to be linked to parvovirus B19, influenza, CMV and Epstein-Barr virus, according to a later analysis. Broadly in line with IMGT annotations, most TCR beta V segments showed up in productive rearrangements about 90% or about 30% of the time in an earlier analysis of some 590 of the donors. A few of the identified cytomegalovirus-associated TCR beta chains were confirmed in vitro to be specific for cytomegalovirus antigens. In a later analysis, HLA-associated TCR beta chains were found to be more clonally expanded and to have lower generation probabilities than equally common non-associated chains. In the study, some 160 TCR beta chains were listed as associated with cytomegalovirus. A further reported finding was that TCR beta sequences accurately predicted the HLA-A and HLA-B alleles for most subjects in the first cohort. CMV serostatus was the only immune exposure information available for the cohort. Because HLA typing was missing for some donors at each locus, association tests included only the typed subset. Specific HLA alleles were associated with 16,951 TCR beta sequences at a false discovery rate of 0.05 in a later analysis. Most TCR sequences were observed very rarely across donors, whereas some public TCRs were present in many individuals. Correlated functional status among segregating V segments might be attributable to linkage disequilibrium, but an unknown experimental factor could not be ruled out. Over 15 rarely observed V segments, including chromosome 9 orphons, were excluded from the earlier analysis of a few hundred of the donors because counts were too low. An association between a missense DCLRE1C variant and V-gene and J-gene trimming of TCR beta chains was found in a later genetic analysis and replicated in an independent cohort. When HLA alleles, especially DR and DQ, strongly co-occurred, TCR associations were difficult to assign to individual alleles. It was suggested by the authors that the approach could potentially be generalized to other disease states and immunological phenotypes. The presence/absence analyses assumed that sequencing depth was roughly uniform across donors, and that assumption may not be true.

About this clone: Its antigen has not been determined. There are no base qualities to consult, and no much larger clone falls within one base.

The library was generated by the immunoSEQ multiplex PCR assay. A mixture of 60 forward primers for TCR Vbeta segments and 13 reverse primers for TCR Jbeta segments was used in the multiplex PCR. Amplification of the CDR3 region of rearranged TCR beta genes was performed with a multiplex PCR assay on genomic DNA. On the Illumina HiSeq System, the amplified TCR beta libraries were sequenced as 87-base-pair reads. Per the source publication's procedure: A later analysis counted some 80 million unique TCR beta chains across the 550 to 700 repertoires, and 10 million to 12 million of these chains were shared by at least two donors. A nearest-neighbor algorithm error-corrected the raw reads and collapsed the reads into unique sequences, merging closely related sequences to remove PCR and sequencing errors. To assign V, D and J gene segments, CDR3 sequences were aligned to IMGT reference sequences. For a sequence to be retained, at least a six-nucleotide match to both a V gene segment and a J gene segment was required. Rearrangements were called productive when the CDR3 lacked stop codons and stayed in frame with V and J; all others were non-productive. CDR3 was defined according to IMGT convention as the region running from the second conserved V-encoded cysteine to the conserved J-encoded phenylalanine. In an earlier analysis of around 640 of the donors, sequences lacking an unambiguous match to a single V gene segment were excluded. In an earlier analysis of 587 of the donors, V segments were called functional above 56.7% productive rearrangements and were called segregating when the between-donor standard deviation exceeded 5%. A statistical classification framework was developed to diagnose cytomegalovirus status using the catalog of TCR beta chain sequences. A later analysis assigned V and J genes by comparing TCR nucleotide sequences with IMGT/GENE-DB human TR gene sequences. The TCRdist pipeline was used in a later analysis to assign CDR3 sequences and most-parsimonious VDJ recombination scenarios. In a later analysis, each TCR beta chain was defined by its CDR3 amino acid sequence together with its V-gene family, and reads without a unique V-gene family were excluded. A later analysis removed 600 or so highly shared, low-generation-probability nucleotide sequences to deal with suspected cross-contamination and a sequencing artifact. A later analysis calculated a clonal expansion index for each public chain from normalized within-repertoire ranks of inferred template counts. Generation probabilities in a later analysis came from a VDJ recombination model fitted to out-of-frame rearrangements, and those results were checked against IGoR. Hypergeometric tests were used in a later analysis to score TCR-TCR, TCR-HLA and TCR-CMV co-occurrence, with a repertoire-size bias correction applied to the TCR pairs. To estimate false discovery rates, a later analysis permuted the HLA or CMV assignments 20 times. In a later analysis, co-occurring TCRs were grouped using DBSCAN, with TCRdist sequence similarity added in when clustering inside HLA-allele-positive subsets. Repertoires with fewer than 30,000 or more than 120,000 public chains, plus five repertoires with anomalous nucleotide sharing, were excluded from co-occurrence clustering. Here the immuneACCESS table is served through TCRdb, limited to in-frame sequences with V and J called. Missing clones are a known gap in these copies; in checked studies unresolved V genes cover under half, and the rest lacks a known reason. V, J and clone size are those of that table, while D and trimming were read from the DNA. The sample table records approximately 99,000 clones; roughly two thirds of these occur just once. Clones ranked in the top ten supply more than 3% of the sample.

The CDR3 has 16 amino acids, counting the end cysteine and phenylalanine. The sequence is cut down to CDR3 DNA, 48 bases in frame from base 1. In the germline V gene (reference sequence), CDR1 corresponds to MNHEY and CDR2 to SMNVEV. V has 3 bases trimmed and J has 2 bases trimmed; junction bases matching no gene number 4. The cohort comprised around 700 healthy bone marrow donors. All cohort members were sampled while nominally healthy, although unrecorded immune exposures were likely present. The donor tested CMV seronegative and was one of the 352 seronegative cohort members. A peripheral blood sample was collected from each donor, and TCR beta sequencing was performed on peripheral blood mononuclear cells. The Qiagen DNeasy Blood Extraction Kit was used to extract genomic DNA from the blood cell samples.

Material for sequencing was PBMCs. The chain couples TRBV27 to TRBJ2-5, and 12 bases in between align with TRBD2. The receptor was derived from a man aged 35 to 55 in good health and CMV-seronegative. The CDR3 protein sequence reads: CASSFGLAGGQETQYF. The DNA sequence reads TGTGCCAGCAGTTTTGGCCTAGCGGGGGGGCAAGAGACCCAGTACTTC.